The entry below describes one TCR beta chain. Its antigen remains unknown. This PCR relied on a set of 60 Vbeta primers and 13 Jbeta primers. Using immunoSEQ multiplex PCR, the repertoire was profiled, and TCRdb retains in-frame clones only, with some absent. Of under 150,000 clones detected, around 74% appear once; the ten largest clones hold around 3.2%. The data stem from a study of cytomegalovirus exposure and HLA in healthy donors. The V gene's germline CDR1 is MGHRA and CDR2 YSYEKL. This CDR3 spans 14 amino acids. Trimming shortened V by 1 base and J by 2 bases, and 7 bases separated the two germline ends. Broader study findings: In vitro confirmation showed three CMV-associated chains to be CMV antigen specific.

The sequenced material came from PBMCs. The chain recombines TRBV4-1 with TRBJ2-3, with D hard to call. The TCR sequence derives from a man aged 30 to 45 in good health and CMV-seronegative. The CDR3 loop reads CASSQASFTDTQYF. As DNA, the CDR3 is TGCGCCAGCAGCCAAGCCTCGTTCACAGATACGCAGTATTTT.